The 18 T cell receptor beta chains below were found in one sample sequenced in a study of blood T cells in healthy people across ages (dated by TCRdb to 2013 to 2016). Libraries came from 5' RACE. Sequencing was carried out with an Illumina HiSeq 2500. A second PCR of about 6 to 11 cycles was performed with a sample-barcoded 5' primer and a J-beta primer mix. Clones were called with MiXCR by TCRdb after fastp trimmed the public reads at Q25, and only in-frame beta chains were retained. Entries that share a CDR3 protein sequence are merged under the most common genes and DNA. The sample has approximately 790,000 distinct CDR3 sequences on record, around 62% of them singletons. 28% of the sample is in the top ten clones. Sequencing was performed on blood. The receptors were sampled from a man aged 25-40 years in good health.

The gene calls are TRBV27 and TRBJ2-5; D could derive from TRBD1 or TRBD2 (5 bases each). The CDR3 sequence is 18 residues long. V shed 6 bases and J shed 1 base, with 24 bases lying between them. Per germline, CDR1 MNHEY and CDR2 SMNVEV (reference sequence). For the CDR3, the DNA is TGTGCCAGCAGAAAGGATTCGGGGCCTACACCATCCCAAGAGACCCAGTACTTC. It encodes CASRKDSGPTPSQETQYF.

Details on this clonotype: This could be a read error, since a much larger clone is one nucleotide away. The V call is TRBV25-1, the J call TRBJ2-5, with 7 bases identical to TRBD2. The J call is uncertain, as TRBJ2-7 better fits the DNA end. This CDR3 has 12 amino acids. Germline V CDR1 and CDR2: MGHDK, SYGVNS. CDR3 sequence reads: CASKREPYEQYF. The CDR3 region has the DNA TGTGCCAGCAAGCGGGAACCCTACGAGCAGTACTTC.

The chain uses TRBV7-2 and TRBJ2-7; the match to TRBD1 covers 8 bases. Germline V gives CDR1 SGHTA, CDR2 FQGNSA. After removal of 5 bases from V and 11 bases from J, the junction contained 5 bases not matched to a gene. This CDR3 comprises 11 residues. CDR3 nucleotides: TGTGCCAGCAGCGACGGACAGGGAGAGTACTTC. Encoded protein: CASSDGQGEYF. The full variable domain, its missing parts supplied by reference TRBV7-2 and TRBJ2-7, is GAGVSQSPSNKVTEKGKDVELRCDPISGHTALYWYRQSLGQGLEFLIYFQGNSAPDKSGLPSDRFSAERTGGSVSTLTIQRTQQEDSAVYLCASSDGQGEYFGPGTRLTVT.

This chain links TRBV7-2 with TRBJ2-7; 8 nucleotides align to TRBD2. J gave up 7 bases and V 6 bases, and 17 bases lay outside the gene matches. The CDR3 loop spans 16 amino acids. Looked up from germline, CDR1 is SGHTA and CDR2 is FQGNSA. The CDR3 DNA is TGTGCCAGCAGGGACAGAGCGGGGGCCCTTCTCTCGGAGCAGTACTTC. The encoded protein is CASRDRAGALLSEQYF.

This clonotype has only one observation. V usage is TRBV6-2 or TRBV6-3 and J usage is TRBJ2-1, with D possibly TRBD2 on 7 matching bases. Between the trimmed V and J ends, which lost 5 bases and 3 bases, there was a span of 20 bases. The CDR3 is made up of 17 amino acids. CDR1 is MNHEY, CDR2 SVGEGT, per germline. The CDR3 spells CASSRSGGTGSYNEQFF. DNA for the CDR3: TGTGCCAGCAGTCGGTCGGGGGGTACAGGGAGCTACAATGAGCAGTTCTTC.

In this sample, this clonotype turned up a few times. The rearrangement links TRBV4-3 to TRBJ2-3; D ambiguous. With 1 base removed from V and 0 bases from J, the gap between germline ends came to 8 bases. The CDR3 totals 15 residues. CDR1 is LGHNA and CDR2 is YSLEER in the germline V gene. The CDR3: CASSQGPASTDTQYF. In DNA, the CDR3 is TGCGCCAGCAGCCAAGGACCAGCAAGCACAGATACGCAGTATTTT.

This clonotype was picked up many times. The gene calls are TRBV20-1 and TRBJ1-2, with a possible D match to TRBD1 (5 bases). V shed 8 bases and J shed 5 bases, with 12 bases lying between them. This CDR3 is built from 11 residues. From germline, CDR1 is DFQATT and CDR2 SNEGSKA (reference sequence). CDR3 region: CSPRGIYGYTF. Written as DNA, the CDR3 is TGCAGTCCCCGGGGGATTTATGGCTACACCTTC.

V usage is TRBV20-1 and J usage is TRBJ1-3; 7 bases line up with TRBD1. Trimming removed 2 bases from V and 0 bases from J; junction bases left unmatched: 7. The CDR3 is 16 amino acids. Germline V CDR1 and CDR2: DFQATT, SNEGSKA (reference sequence). The CDR3 coding sequence is TGCAGTGCTAGAAGGCGGGACAGTCGCTCTGGAAACACCATATATTTT. Protein product: CSARRRDSRSGNTIYF.

This chain connects TRBV3-1 to TRBJ2-3; perhaps TRBD2 as D (6 bases). The CDR3 runs to 15 residues. V lost 3 bases to trimming and J lost 3 bases, with 13 bases between them. Germline CDR1 LGHDT, CDR2 YNNKEL (reference sequence). CDR3 sequence: CASSHIGTPTDTQYF. CDR3 DNA: TGTGCCAGCAGCCACATCGGGACTCCGACAGATACGCAGTATTTT.

CDR3 residues: CASSTNLGTRNEQFF. CDR3 coding DNA: TGCGCCAGCAGCACAAACCTGGGGACTCGGAATGAGCAGTTCTTC. The genes are TRBV5-1 and TRBJ2-1, with D perhaps TRBD2 (6 bases). Germline lookup yields CDR1 SGHRS and CDR2 YFSETQ. The CDR3 runs to 15 residues. Trimming removed 4 bases from V and 7 bases from J, with 18 bases in between.

The V and J genes are TRBV2 and TRBJ2-3, with no clear D. The V gene lost 3 bases and the J gene lost 6 bases, with 10 bases spanning the gap. Germline assignment: CDR1 SNHLY and CDR2 FYNNEI. This CDR3 comprises 13 residues. This CDR3 is CASSEIGSDTQYF. The CDR3 coding sequence is TGTGCCAGCAGTGAGATAGGATCCGATACGCAGTATTTT.

Note on this clonotype: One end of the junction varies from germline; a read error may be responsible. The chain combines TRBV6-2 or TRBV6-3 with TRBJ2-3; possible D gene TRBD2, 7 bases. The CDR3 has 14 amino acids. Germline assignment: CDR1 MNHEY and CDR2 SVGEGT. In nucleotides, the CDR3 is TGTACCAGCAGCGGGAACAGGGAGACAGATACGCAGTATTTT. This codes for CTSSGNRETDTQYF.

This chain uses TRBV4-3 with TRBJ1-5, with D possibly TRBD1 on 6 matching bases. This CDR3 region has 16 residues. V was trimmed by 2 bases and J by 3 bases, leaving 14 bases between them. The V gene's germline CDR1 is LGHNA and CDR2 YSLEER. In DNA form, the CDR3 reads TGCGCCAGCAGCCAAAGTTACAGGGCCCCCAATCAGCCCCAGCATTTT. This gives the protein CASSQSYRAPNQPQHF.

To note about this clonotype: A read error may account for a junction end that differs from germline. The chain employs TRBV7-2 and TRBJ1-5, with TRBD1 as a possible D gene (5 bases). Germline assignment: CDR1 SGHTA and CDR2 FQGNSA. This CDR3 region has 13 residues. In nucleotides, the CDR3 is TGTGCCAGCAACCCGGACAATAATCAGCCGCAGCATTTT. It codes for CASNPDNNQPQHF.

The chain employs TRBV28 and TRBJ1-5; maybe TRBD1 (5 bases). The germline V gene encodes CDR1 MDHEN and CDR2 SYDVKM. The V end lost 6 bases, the J end lost 2 bases, and 17 bases lay between the germline ends. The CDR3 is 16 residues long. CDR3 sequence reads: CASRRETGSGNQPQHF. CDR3 sequence (DNA): TGTGCCAGCAGACGTGAAACAGGATCGGGCAATCAGCCCCAGCATTTT.

V and J are TRBV20-1 and TRBJ2-3, with 8 bases that match TRBD2. CDR3 size: 14 residues. Germline values: CDR1 DFQATT, CDR2 SNEGSKA (reference sequence). Trimming removed 0 bases from V and 5 bases from J; junction bases left unmatched: 4. The CDR3 sequence is CSARDSRGGDTQYF. The CDR3, as DNA: TGCAGTGCTAGAGATTCACGGGGGGGAGATACGCAGTATTTT.

This clonotype has at least ten counts. J is TRBJ1-6 and V is TRBV5-1; 8 nucleotides agree with TRBD1. Per the germline V gene, CDR1 is SGHRS and CDR2 is YFSETQ. The CDR3 covers 15 residues. V was pared by 4 bases and J by 10 bases, with 10 bases of the junction left unmatched. DNA of the CDR3: TGCGCCAGCAGCCAAGGACAGGGAAGGCAATCACCCCTCCACTTT. Amino acid sequence: CASSQGQGRQSPLHF. Using reference TRBV5-1 and TRBJ1-6 for the parts outside the CDR3, the full variable domain is KAGVTQTPRYLIKTRGQQVTLSCSPISGHRSVSWYQQTPGQGLQFLFEYFSETQRNKGNFPGRFSGRQFSNSRSEMNVSTLELGDSALYLCASSQGQGRQSPLHFGNGTRLTVT.

The chain links TRBV29-1 to TRBJ2-3; 10 positions match TRBD2. There are 18 residues in the CDR3. Trimming took 3 bases from V and 4 from J; bases not matched to a gene: 16. CDR1 and CDR2 from the germline V gene are SQVTM and ANQGSEA. Written as DNA, the CDR3 is TGCAGCGTTGAGGACAGTTTAGGGGGACTAGCGTTGGCAGATACGCAGTATTTT. Protein: CSVEDSLGGLALADTQYF.